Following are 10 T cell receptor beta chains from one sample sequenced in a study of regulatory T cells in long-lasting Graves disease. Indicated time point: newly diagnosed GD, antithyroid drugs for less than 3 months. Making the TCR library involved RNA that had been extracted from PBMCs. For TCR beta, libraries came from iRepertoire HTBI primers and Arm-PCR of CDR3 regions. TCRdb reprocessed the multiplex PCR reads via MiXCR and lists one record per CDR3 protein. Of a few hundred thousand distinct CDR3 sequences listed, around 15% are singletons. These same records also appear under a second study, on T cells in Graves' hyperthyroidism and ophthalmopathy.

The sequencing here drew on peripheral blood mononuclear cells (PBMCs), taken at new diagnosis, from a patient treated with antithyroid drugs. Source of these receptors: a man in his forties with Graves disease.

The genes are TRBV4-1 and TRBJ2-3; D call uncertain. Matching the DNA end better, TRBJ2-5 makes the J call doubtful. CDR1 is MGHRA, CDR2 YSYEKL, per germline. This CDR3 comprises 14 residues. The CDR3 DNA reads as TGCGCCAGCAGCCAAGTTGCCCCCGCCCGGACCCAGTACTTC. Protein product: CASSQVAPARTQYF.

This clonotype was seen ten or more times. CDR3 DNA: TGTGCCTGGAGGGACCCACGGCGGGCGGAGACCCAGTACTTC. Translating gives CAWRDPRRAETQYF. The rearrangement links TRBV30 to TRBJ2-5; weak D call: TRBD2 (5 bases). Germline assignment: CDR1 GTSNPN and CDR2 SVGIG (reference sequence). The germline V and J ends were trimmed by 3 bases and 5 bases, with 16 bases remaining between them. This CDR3 contains 14 residues.

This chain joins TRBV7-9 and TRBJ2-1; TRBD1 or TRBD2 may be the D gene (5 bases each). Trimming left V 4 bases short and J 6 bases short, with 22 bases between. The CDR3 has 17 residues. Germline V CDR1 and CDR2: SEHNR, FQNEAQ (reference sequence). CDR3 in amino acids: CASSSPGSGAGGNEQFF. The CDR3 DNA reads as TGTGCCAGCAGCTCCCCGGGGAGTGGGGCAGGAGGCAATGAGCAGTTCTTC.

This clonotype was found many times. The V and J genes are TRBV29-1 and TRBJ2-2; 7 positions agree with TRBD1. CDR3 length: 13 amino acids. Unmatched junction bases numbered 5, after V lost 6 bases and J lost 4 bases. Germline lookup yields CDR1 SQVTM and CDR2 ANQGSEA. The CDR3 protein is CSVSQGVTGELFF. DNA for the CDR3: TGCAGCGTGTCGCAGGGGGTCACCGGGGAGCTGTTTTTT.

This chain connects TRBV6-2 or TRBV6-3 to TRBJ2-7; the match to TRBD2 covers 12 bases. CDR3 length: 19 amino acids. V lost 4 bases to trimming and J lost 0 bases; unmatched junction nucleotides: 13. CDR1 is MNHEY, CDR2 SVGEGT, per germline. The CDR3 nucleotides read TGTGCCAGCAGTTTTTCCCCGACTAGCGGGGGCGCTAACTCCTACGAGCAGTACTTC. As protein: CASSFSPTSGGANSYEQYF.

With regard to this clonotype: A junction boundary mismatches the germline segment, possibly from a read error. The CDR3 nucleotides are TGCAGCGTGAGGGGGCACCTCACCTCTGGGGCCAAAGTCCTGACTTTC. It is translated as CSVRGHLTSGAKVLTF. This chain connects TRBV29-1 to TRBJ2-6, with 7 bases lining up with TRBD1. The CDR3 runs to 16 residues. Per germline, CDR1 SQVTM and CDR2 ANQGSEA.

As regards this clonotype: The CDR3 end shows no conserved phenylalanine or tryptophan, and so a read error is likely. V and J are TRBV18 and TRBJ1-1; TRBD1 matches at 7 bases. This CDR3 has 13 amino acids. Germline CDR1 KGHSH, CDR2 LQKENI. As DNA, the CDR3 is TGTACCAGCTCACCATCGGGACAGAAGGAAGCTTTCTCT. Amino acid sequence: CTSSPSGQKEAFS.

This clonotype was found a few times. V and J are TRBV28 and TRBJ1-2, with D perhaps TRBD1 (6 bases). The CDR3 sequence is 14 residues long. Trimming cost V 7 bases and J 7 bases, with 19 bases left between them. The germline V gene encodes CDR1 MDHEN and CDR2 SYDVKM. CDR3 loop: CASTSGQGSGGYTF. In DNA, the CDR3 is TGTGCCAGCACCTCGGGGCAGGGGAGCGGTGGCTACACCTTC.

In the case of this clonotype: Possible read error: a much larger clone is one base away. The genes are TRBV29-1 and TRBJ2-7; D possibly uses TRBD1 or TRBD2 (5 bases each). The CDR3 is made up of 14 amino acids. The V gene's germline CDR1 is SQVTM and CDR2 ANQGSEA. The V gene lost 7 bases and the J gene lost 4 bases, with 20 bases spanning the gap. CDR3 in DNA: TGCAGCGCCACTAGACGGGGCCGGACATACGAGCAGTACTTC. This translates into CSATRRGRTYEQYF.

In DNA, the CDR3 is TGCGCCAGCAGCTTAAGCGGGGGGGACACCGGGGAGCTGTTTTTT. The encoded protein is CASSLSGGDTGELFF. V usage is TRBV5-1 and J usage is TRBJ2-2, with 10 bases identical to TRBD2. Trimming took 2 bases from V and 3 from J; bases not matched to a gene: 1. This CDR3 region has 15 residues. Germline CDR1 and CDR2: SGHRS and YFSETQ.